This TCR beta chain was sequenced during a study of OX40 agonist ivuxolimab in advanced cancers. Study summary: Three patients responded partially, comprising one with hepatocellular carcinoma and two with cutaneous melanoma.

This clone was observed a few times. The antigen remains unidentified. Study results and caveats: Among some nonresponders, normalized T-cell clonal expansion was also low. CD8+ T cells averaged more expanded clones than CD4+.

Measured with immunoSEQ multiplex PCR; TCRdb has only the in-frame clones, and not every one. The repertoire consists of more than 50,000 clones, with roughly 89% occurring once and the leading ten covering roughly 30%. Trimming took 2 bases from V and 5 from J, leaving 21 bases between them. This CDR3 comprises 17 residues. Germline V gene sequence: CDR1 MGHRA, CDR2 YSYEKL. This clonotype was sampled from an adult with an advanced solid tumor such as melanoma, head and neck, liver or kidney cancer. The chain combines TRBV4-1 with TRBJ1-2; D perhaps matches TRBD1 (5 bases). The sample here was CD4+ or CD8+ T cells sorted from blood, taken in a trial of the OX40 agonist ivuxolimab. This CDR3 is CASSQSPSDGDGYGYTF. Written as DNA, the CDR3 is TGCGCCAGCAGCCAATCCCCTTCGGACGGGGACGGATATGGCTACACCTTC.